Detailed here is one TCR beta chain. As yet, its antigen is unknown. This record belongs to a study of PD-1 blockade in classical Hodgkin lymphoma. Study observations and caveats: Relapsed/refractory patients reportedly had the lowest baseline TCR diversity, below newly diagnosed patients, who were below healthy donors. Repertoire difference causes, possibly disease activity or prior therapy, remain undefined.

Each patient experienced a relapse that followed autologous stem cell transplantation, and brentuximab vedotin exposure varied. Thawed PBMCs supplied CD8+ T cells via magnetic negative selection. Measured with immunoSEQ multiplex PCR; TCRdb has only the in-frame clones, and not every one. The table includes 8,000 to 8,500 clones, 70% to 90% detected once. Germline CDR1 WSHSY, CDR2 SAAADI. The CDR3 runs to 14 residues. Germline trimming cut 2 bases from V and 6 bases from J; bases unmatched to any gene: 4. The specimen was CD8+ T cells from blood, collected at baseline. The rearrangement uses TRBV10-2 and TRBJ1-5, with TRBD1 matching 7 bases. This clonotype was sampled from a human donor with classical Hodgkin lymphoma. CDR3 coding DNA: TGCGCCAGCAGTGAGACAGGGGATAGTCAGCCCCAGCATTTT. The encoded protein is CASSETGDSQPQHF.